The 12 T cell receptor beta chains reported below all come from one sample, sequenced in a study of breast tumors, draining lymph nodes, adjacent tissues. In TCRdb, the multiplex PCR reads were re-called with MiXCR into one record per CDR3 protein. Seen here are approximately 45,000 distinct CDR3 sequences, more than 20% observed once, and the top ten hold about 8%. Material for sequencing was breast tumor tissue. All receptors come from a female donor with breast cancer. Some clones in this sample may be carry-over from other donors' samples.

By share of the sample, this clonotype is medium-sized (0.01 to 0.1%). The V and J genes are TRBV2 and TRBJ1-6; D remains unclear. The germline V and J ends were trimmed by 0 bases and 5 bases, with 5 bases remaining between them. This CDR3 spans 14 amino acids. Germline lookup yields CDR1 SNHLY and CDR2 FYNNEI. As DNA, the CDR3 is TGTGCCAGCAGTGAAGCGGCCCATAATTCACCCCTCCACTTT. Its protein product is CASSEAAHNSPLHF.

The rearrangement joins TRBV10-3 to TRBJ2-1, with 11 nucleotides matching TRBD2. The germline gives CDR1 ENHRY, CDR2 SYGVKD. The CDR3 length is 17 residues. Trimming took 3 bases from V and 2 from J; bases not matched to a gene: 6. CDR3 sequence: CAISEVLAGGAYNEQFF. CDR3 DNA sequence: TGTGCCATCAGTGAAGTCCTAGCGGGAGGAGCCTACAATGAGCAGTTCTTC.

This clonotype was observed a handful of times. The V call is TRBV19, the J call TRBJ2-7; D remains unclear. CDR3 length equals 13 residues. Germline CDR1 reads LNHDA; CDR2 reads SQIVND (reference sequence). The V and J ends lost 3 bases and 3 bases respectively, with 9 bases between them. This CDR3 is CASSIQVNYEQYF. CDR3 sequence (DNA): TGTGCCAGTAGTATCCAGGTCAACTACGAGCAGTACTTC.

This rearrangement joins TRBV11-2 to TRBJ2-5; D unresolved. The CDR3 is made up of 14 amino acids. Germline CDR1 SGHAT, CDR2 FQNNGV. The germline V and J ends were trimmed by 4 bases and 5 bases, with 14 bases remaining between them. DNA for the CDR3: TGTGCCAGCAGCTCACAAGGGTTTGGGGAGACCCAGTACTTC. Encoded protein: CASSSQGFGETQYF.

This clonotype has at least ten counts. The CDR3 DNA sequence: TGCAGTGCCGGGGATGAGGCGAGAGGCTACAATGAGCAGTTCTTC. Translating gives CSAGDEARGYNEQFF. The chain recombines TRBV20-1 with TRBJ2-1; perhaps TRBD2 as D (5 bases). Germline V gene lookup returns CDR1 DFQATT and CDR2 SNEGSKA (reference sequence). Trimming removed 6 bases at V and 3 bases at J, with 18 bases between. The CDR3 is 15 residues long.

The chain employs TRBV15 and TRBJ2-6; 9 bases agree with TRBD1. In germline, CDR1 is LNHNV, CDR2 YYDKDF (reference sequence). The CDR3 spans 16 residues. Trimming removed 3 bases from V and 0 bases from J; junction bases left unmatched: 0. Here the CDR3 DNA reads TGTGCCACCAGCAGGGACAGGGGCTCTGGGGCCAACGTCCTGACTTTC. Protein sequence: CATSRDRGSGANVLTF. The entire variable domain, with the rest obtained from reference TRBV15 and TRBJ2-6, is as follows: DAMVIQNPRYQVTQFGKPVTLSCSQTLNHNVMYWYQQKSSQAPKLLFHYYDKDFNNEADTPDNFQSRRPNTSFCFLDIRSPGLGDTAMYLCATSRDRGSGANVLTFGAGSRLTVL.

Only a few counts were recorded for this clonotype. One base away lies a much larger clone, so this may be a sequencing read error. J is TRBJ2-2 and V is TRBV6-6; the match to TRBD2 covers 12 bases. Germline CDR1 MNHNY, CDR2 SVGAGI (reference sequence). This CDR3 region has 15 residues. The CDR3 sequence is CASGYGLAGTGELFF. As DNA, the CDR3 is TGTGCCAGCGGTTATGGACTAGCGGGAACCGGGGAGCTGTTTTTT.

This clonotype is labeled medium-sized. The V call is TRBV14, the J call TRBJ1-6, with 7 bases identical to TRBD1. Germline V gives CDR1 SGHDN, CDR2 FVKESK. Losses at the gene ends were 3 bases for V and 10 bases for J; bases not matched to a gene: 6. The CDR3 is 14 residues long. CDR3 coding DNA: TGTGCCAGCAGCCAGACAGGGTTCCACTCACCCCTCCACTTT. It encodes CASSQTGFHSPLHF. The complete variable domain, with remaining parts taken from reference TRBV14 and TRBJ1-6, reads EAGVTQFPSHSVIEKGQTVTLRCDPISGHDNLYWYRRVMGKEIKFLLHFVKESKQDESGMPNNRFLAERTGGTYSTLKVQPAELEDSGVYFCASSQTGFHSPLHFGNGTRLTVT.

This clonotype was detected only a few times. V gene TRBV4-2 combines with J gene TRBJ1-1, with D hard to call. Trimming removed 0 bases at V and 5 bases at J, with 10 bases between. CDR3 size: 14 residues. Germline CDR1 is LGHNA and CDR2 is YNFKEQ. The CDR3 coding sequence is TGTGCCAGCAGCCAAGACATATTAGGGACTGAAGCTTTCTTT. Translated: CASSQDILGTEAFF.

This clonotype was seen ten or more times. This sequence joins TRBV4-1 and TRBJ1-4; 9 bases map to TRBD1. Germline V gene data show CDR1 as MGHRA and CDR2 as YSYEKL. V lost 0 bases to trimming and J lost 10 bases; unmatched junction nucleotides: 0. The CDR3 extends over 13 amino acids. The CDR3 reads CASSQEGQGKLFF. Here the CDR3 DNA reads TGCGCCAGCAGCCAAGAGGGACAGGGAAAACTGTTTTTT.

In its sample, this clonotype was seen a few times. The V and J genes are TRBV20-1 and TRBJ1-1, with D perhaps matching TRBD1 (5 bases). The CDR3 is 18 amino acids. Germline-derived CDR1 and CDR2 are DFQATT and SNEGSKA (reference sequence). Trimming left V 0 bases short and J 2 bases short, with 22 bases between. CDR3 sequence: CSARDATRFGQSNTEAFF. DNA for the CDR3: TGCAGTGCTAGAGATGCAACCAGGTTCGGACAATCCAACACTGAAGCTTTCTTT.

In this sample, this clonotype turned up many times. The chain employs TRBV5-4 and TRBJ1-2, with D tentatively TRBD1 (6 bases). This CDR3 has 13 amino acids. CDR1 and CDR2 (germline): SGHNT, YYREEE (reference sequence). Trimming removed 4 bases from V and 4 bases from J, with 11 bases in between. The CDR3 loop reads CASSPDRSYGYTF. The DNA for the CDR3 is TGTGCCAGCAGCCCAGACAGGTCCTATGGCTACACCTTC.